The present T cell receptor beta chain was sequenced within a study of control samples from healthy donors and cancer patients. Trimming took off 6 bases at V and 4 bases at J, with 12 bases between the two ends. This CDR3 is built from 13 residues. This clone was found once. Profiled with immunoSEQ multiplex PCR; TCRdb holds only in-frame clones, not every one. Of about 130,000 clones in the sample, about nine tenths were seen once. This chain links TRBV12-3 or TRBV12-4 with TRBJ1-2; D is possibly TRBD1 (6 bases). Sequencing was carried out using blood. The TCR originated in a woman aged 50 to 60 in good health. CDR3 amino acids: CASSPRGLYGYTF. CDR3 nucleotide sequence: TGTGCCAGCAGCCCCAGGGGTCTCTATGGCTACACCTTC.